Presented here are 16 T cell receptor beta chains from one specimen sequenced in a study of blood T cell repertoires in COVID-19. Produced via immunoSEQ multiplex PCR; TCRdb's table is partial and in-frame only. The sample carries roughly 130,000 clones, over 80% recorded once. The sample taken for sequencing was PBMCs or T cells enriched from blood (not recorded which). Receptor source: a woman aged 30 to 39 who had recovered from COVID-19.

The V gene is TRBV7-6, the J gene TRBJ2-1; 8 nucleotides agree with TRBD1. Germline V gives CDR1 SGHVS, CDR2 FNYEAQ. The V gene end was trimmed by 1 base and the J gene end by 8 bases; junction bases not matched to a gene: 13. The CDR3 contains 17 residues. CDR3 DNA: TGTGCCAGCAGCTTAGTAATCTTGCAGGGGGCGCCCGATGAGCAGTTCTTC. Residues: CASSLVILQGAPDEQFF.

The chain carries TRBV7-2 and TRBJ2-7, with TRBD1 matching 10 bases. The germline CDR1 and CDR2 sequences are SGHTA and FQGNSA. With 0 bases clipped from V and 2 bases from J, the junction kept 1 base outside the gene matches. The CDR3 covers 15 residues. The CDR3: CASSLAGQGTYEQYF. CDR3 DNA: TGTGCCAGCAGCTTAGCGGGACAGGGGACCTACGAGCAGTACTTC.

For the CDR3, the DNA is TGTGCCAGCTCACCAACTAAGGGGTCGGGCGAGCAGTACTTC. It specifies CASSPTKGSGEQYF. V gene TRBV18 combines with J gene TRBJ2-7, with D maybe TRBD1 (5 bases). V dropped 2 bases and J dropped 6 bases, with 14 bases sitting between them. In germline, CDR1 is KGHSH, CDR2 LQKENI. This CDR3 has 14 residues.

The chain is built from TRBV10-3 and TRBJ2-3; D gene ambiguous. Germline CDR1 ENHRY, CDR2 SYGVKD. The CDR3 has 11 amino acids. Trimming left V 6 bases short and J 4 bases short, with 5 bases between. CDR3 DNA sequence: TGTGCCATCAGCGCAGCAGATACGCAGTATTTT. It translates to CAISAADTQYF.

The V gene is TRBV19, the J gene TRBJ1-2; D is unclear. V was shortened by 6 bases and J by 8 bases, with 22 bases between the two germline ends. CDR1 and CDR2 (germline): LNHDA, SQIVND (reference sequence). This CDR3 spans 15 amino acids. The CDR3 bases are TGTGCCAGTAGCCTCCTAGTCCAGGCTCCGGGAGGCTACACCTTC. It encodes CASSLLVQAPGGYTF.

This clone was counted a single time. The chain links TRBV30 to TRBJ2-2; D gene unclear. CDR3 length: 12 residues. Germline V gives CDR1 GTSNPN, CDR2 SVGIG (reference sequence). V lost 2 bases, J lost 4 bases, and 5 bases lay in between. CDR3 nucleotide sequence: TGTGCCTGGAGTCCCGGCACCGGGGAGCTGTTTTTT. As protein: CAWSPGTGELFF.

The CDR3 loop is CASSGDRGKISPLHF. In DNA form, the CDR3 reads TGTGCCAGCAGCGGAGACAGGGGGAAAATTTCACCCCTCCACTTT. V is TRBV7-9 and J is TRBJ1-6; 9 bases fit TRBD1. After removal of 5 bases from V and 9 bases from J, the junction contained 8 bases not matched to a gene. The CDR3 runs 15 residues. Germline assignment: CDR1 SEHNR and CDR2 FQNEAQ (reference sequence).

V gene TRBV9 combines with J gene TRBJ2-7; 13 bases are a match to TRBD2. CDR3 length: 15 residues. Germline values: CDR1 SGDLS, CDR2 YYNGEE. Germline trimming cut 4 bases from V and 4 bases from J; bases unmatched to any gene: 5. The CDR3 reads CASSSGLAGSYEQYF. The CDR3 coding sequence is TGTGCCAGCAGCTCGGGACTAGCGGGATCGTACGAGCAGTACTTC.

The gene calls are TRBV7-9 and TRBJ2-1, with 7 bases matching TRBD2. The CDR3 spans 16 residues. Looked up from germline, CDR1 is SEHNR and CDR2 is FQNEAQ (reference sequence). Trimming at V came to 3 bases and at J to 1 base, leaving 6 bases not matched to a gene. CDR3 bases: TGTGCCAGCAGCTTGGGAGCGGGGTGGTCCTACAATGAGCAGTTCTTC. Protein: CASSLGAGWSYNEQFF.

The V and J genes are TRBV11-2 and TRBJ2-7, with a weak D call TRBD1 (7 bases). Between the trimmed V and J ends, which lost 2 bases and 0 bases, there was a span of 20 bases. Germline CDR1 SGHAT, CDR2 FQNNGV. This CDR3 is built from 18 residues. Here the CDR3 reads CASSLRAGGQLSSYEQYF. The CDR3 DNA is TGTGCCAGCAGCTTACGGGCAGGGGGGCAACTCAGCTCCTACGAGCAGTACTTC.

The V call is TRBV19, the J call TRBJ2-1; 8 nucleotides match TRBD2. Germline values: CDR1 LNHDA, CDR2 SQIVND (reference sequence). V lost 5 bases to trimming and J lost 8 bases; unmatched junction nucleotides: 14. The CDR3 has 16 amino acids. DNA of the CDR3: TGTGCCAGTAGTCGTACTAGCGGAGGAATACAAGATGAGCAGTTCTTC. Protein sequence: CASSRTSGGIQDEQFF.

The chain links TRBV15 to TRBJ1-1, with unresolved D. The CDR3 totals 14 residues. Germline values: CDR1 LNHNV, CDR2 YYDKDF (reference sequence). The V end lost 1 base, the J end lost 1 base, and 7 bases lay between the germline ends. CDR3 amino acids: CATSRVRGNTEAFF. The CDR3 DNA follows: TGTGCCACCAGCAGAGTCCGGGGGAACACTGAAGCTTTCTTT. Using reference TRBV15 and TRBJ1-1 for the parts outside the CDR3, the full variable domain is DAMVIQNPRYQVTQFGKPVTLSCSQTLNHNVMYWYQQKSSQAPKLLFHYYDKDFNNEADTPDNFQSRRPNTSFCFLDIRSPGLGDTAMYLCATSRVRGNTEAFFGQGTRLTVV.

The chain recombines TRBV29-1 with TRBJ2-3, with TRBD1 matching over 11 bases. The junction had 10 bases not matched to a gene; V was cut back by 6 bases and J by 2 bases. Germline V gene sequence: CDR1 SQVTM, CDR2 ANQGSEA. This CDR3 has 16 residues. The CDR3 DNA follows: TGCAGCGTCCAGCATCGGACAGGGGGCCCCACAGATACGCAGTATTTT. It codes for CSVQHRTGGPTDTQYF.

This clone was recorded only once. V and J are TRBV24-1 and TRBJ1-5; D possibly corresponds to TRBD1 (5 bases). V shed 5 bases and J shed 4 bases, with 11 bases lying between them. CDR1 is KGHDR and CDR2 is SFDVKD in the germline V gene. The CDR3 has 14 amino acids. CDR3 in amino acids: CATSVPGQNQPQHF. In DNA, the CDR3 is TGTGCCACCAGTGTTCCAGGGCAGAATCAGCCCCAGCATTTT.

This chain's CDR3 is CASSLGQEGYGYTF. The CDR3 bases are TGTGCCAGCTCACTCGGACAGGAGGGGTATGGCTACACCTTC. The chain combines TRBV18 with TRBJ1-2; 7 nucleotides agree with TRBD1. Unmatched junction bases numbered 7, after V lost 4 bases and J lost 5 bases. The V gene's germline CDR1 is KGHSH and CDR2 LQKENI. The CDR3 is 14 amino acids.

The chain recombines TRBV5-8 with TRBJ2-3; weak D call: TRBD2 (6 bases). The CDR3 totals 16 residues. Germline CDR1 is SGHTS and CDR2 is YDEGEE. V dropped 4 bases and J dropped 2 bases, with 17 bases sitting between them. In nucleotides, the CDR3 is TGTGCCAGCAGCCTAACGAGTGGAGGGGCCACAGATACGCAGTATTTT. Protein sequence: CASSLTSGGATDTQYF.